This T cell receptor (beta chain) appears in the sequencing data of a study of regulatory T cells in long-lasting Graves disease. The CDR3 spans 14 residues. The ends lost 4 bases at V and 9 bases at J; junction bases unmatched: 8. CDR1 and CDR2 (germline): MDHEN, SYDVKM. Time point indicated: newly diagnosed GD, antithyroid drugs for less than 3 months. Following extraction of RNA from PBMCs, that RNA was used to make the TCR library. This clonotype was counted a few times. To make TCR beta libraries, researchers used iRepertoire HTBI primers and Arm-PCR of CDR3 regions. In the original processing: 60 or so TRBV and about 15 TRBJ segments were identified across samples. TCRdb re-called the multiplex PCR reads with MiXCR, one entry per CDR3 protein. The V and J calls were determined by TCRdb, not by the authors. The sample shows hundreds of thousands of distinct CDR3 sequences, around 15% of them seen only once.

This same sample was also part of a study on T cells in Graves' hyperthyroidism and ophthalmopathy.

This receptor was identified in a man aged 18 to 29 with Graves disease. The chain is built from TRBV28 and TRBJ2-4, with TRBD1 matching 8 bases. The source was peripheral blood mononuclear cells (PBMCs), collected at new diagnosis, from a patient treated with antithyroid drugs. CDR3 region: CASSSRTGSTIQYF. The CDR3 coding sequence is TGTGCCAGCAGTTCTAGGACAGGGTCGACCATTCAGTACTTC. The full variable domain, completed using reference TRBV28 and TRBJ2-4, is DVKVTQSSRYLVKRTGEKVFLECVQDMDHENMFWYRQDPGLGLRLIYFSYDVKMKEKGDIPEGYSVSREKKERFSLILESASTNQTSMYLCASSSRTGSTIQYFGAGTRLSVL.